This T cell receptor (beta chain) was identified in a study of Graves' ophthalmopathy and Graves' hyperthyroidism. Whole-study findings and limits: A roughly 81% specificity and roughly 90% sensitivity were achieved by a 13-signature model that separated ophthalmopathy from stable hyperthyroidism. Predictions made by the model for ophthalmopathy progression reached 70.59% sensitivity and around 72% specificity. Blood also held most thyroid clonotypes expanded above 0.001 frequency.

About this clonotype: Its antigen is not identified.

RNA served as the template for amplifying TCR beta CDR3 regions. An initial RT-PCR round employing HTBI primers preceded a second-round multiplex PCR. Via MiXCR, TCRdb re-called the multiplex PCR reads, giving one row per CDR3 protein. The data contain about 550,000 distinct CDR3 sequences, 35% to 45% of them seen just once; the ten biggest clones take up around 4.6%. There are 17 residues in the CDR3. Losses at the gene ends were 0 bases for V and 4 bases for J; bases not matched to a gene: 9. CDR1 SGHTS and CDR2 YDEGEE come from the germline V gene. Certain patients were not enrolled. These were patients with other autoimmune diseases, uncontrolled infections, pregnancy or lactation.

This chain links TRBV5-8 with TRBJ1-5; TRBD1 matches at 8 bases. The sample was peripheral blood or thyroid tissue (not recorded which). The clonotype originates from an adult man with Graves' hyperthyroidism. The CDR3 loop reads CASSLGTGLGRNQPQHF. CDR3 DNA sequence: TGTGCCAGCAGCTTGGGGACAGGGTTAGGTCGGAATCAGCCCCAGCATTTT.